This TCR beta chain was sequenced in a study of response to subunit inactivated influenza vaccine (dated by TCRdb to the late 2010s). Looking at the study overall: The study used deep quantitative T cell receptor repertoire profiling to track responses to a trivalent subunit inactivated influenza vaccine. Study-level results and caveats: It was suggested by the authors that each seasonal influenza vaccination may recruit only a limited number of new T cells.

This clonotype showed up many times. The specificity of this receptor is unknown. Base qualities were left out, and no much larger clone turns up one base away. Library generation was performed with RT-PCR. Data came from an Illumina HiSeq 2500. TCRdb redid the processing of the public reads, applying fastp at Q25 and MiXCR, and retained in-frame beta chains. Each entry is one CDR3 protein sequence, shown with its most common DNA and genes. The sample table contains more than 450,000 distinct CDR3 sequences; only one count was recorded for approximately 7.1% of them. Of the sample, roughly 13% is held by the ten largest clones. V loses 2 bases at its end and J loses 6 bases; junction bases beyond the gene matches: 9. The cysteine opens and the phenylalanine closes a CDR3 of 16 amino acids. Only CDR3 DNA is held: 48 bases, read in frame from base 1. CDR1 is given as SGHAT and CDR2 as FQNNGV, both from the germline V gene.

This sequence originates from a man between 50 and 75 years old who received an inactivated influenza vaccine. Donor details come from another sample of the same person, matched by shared clones. This receptor chain uses TRBV11-2 and TRBJ2-1, and 8 junction bases match TRBD2. The sequences come from PBMCs from blood, collected about 24 months after vaccination. This receptor has the CDR3 CASSLTLTGTSNEQFF. The nucleotide sequence reads as follows: TGTGCCAGCAGCTTAACGCTGACCGGGACTAGCAATGAGCAGTTCTTC. Full variable domain (CDR3 extended with the reference TRBV11-2 and TRBJ2-1 proteins): EAGVAQSPRYKIIEKRQSVAFWCNPISGHATLYWYQQILGQGPKLLIQFQNNGVVDDSQLPKDRFSAERLKGVDSTLKIQPAKLEDSAVYLCASSLTLTGTSNEQFFGPGTRLTVL.